A selection of T cell receptor beta chains follows, all from one sample in a study of siplizumab effects on memory and regulatory T cells. Profiled with immunoSEQ multiplex PCR; TCRdb holds only in-frame clones, not every one. The sample has 8,000 to 9,000 clones, over 60% seen once. Sequencing used effector memory CD8+ T cells sorted from blood. These TCRs come from a human donor in good health. CDR3s include the opening cysteine and the closing phenylalanine or tryptophan. D genes are given only for firm matches. Part of the rows lack a size; the others show once, few, many or a class for expanded clones.

D gene	clone size	V gene	J gene	CDR3 protein	CDR3 DNA
TRBD1	few	TRBV6-1	TRBJ2-3	CASRRDREATQYF	TGTGCCAGCAGACGGGACAGGGAGGCTACGCAGTATTTT
TRBD1	NA	TRBV6-5	TRBJ1-2	CASRHRGPVYGYTF	TGTGCCAGCAGGCACAGGGGCCCCGTCTATGGCTACACCTTC
NA	NA	TRBV10-3	TRBJ1-3	CAISESTWGRRWTGNTIYF	TGTGCCATCAGTGAGTCGACTTGGGGACGCCGCTGGACCGGAAACACCATATATTTT
TRBD1	NA	TRBV5-6	TRBJ2-7	CASSLSPRGPYEQYF	TGTGCCAGCAGCTTGAGTCCCAGGGGGCCCTACGAGCAGTACTTC
NA	NA	TRBV10-2	TRBJ2-2	CATLGAAAGELFF	TGCGCCACCCTGGGGGCGGCTGCCGGGGAGCTGTTTTTT
NA	NA	TRBV25-1	TRBJ1-2	CASSDWTAPYGYTF	TGTGCCAGCAGTGATTGGACGGCCCCTTATGGCTACACCTTC
NA	NA	TRBV10-2	TRBJ2-1	CASGNILDTDYNEQFF	TGCGCCAGCGGCAACATCCTCGACACTGACTACAATGAGCAGTTCTTC
NA	NA	TRBV9	TRBJ2-3	CASSVVGLPDTQYF	TGTGCCAGCAGCGTAGTGGGACTCCCAGATACGCAGTATTTT
NA	NA	TRBV7-9	TRBJ1-2	CASSSWTAGGYTF	TGTGCCAGCAGCTCTTGGACAGCCGGCGGCTACACCTTC
TRBD1	NA	TRBV4-1	TRBJ1-5	CASSQDLGQVTYSNQPQHF	TGCGCCAGCAGCCAAGATTTGGGACAGGTCACTTATAGCAATCAGCCCCAGCATTTT
NA	once	TRBV5-6	TRBJ2-1	CASSLVGDYNEQFF	TGTGCCAGCAGCTTGGTGGGGGATTACAATGAGCAGTTCTTC
TRBD2	NA	TRBV30	TRBJ2-6	CAWSLAGDSGANVLTF	TGTGCCTGGAGTTTAGCGGGGGACTCTGGGGCCAACGTCCTGACTTTC
NA	few	TRBV7-8	TRBJ2-7	CASSLAQVSRAYEQYF	TGTGCCAGCAGCTTAGCGCAGGTCAGTCGGGCCTACGAGCAGTACTTC
NA	NA	TRBV6-6	TRBJ2-2	CASSPPGELFF	TGTGCCAGCAGTCCGCCCGGGGAGCTGTTTTTT
TRBD2	NA	TRBV6-6	TRBJ2-3	CASTLSRAGGTDTQYF	TGTGCCAGCACTTTATCCCGGGCGGGGGGCACAGATACGCAGTATTTT
NA	NA	TRBV29-1	TRBJ2-2	CSVDEFPTGELFF	TGCAGCGTTGACGAATTTCCCACCGGGGAGCTGTTTTTT
NA	large	TRBV4-1	TRBJ2-1	CASSQEAQSSYNEQFF	TGCGCCAGCAGCCAAGAGGCCCAGAGCTCCTACAATGAGCAGTTCTTC
NA	NA	TRBV19	TRBJ1-1	CASSSPGNTEAFF	TGTGCCAGTAGCAGTCCGGGGAACACTGAAGCTTTCTTT
NA	NA	TRBV5-4	TRBJ2-7	CASSSGRSYEQYF	TGTGCCAGCAGCTCGGGGCGATCCTACGAGCAGTACTTC
TRBD2	NA	TRBV6-4	TRBJ2-1	CASAPSAGDDSEQFF	TGTGCCAGCGCTCCTTCAGCGGGGGACGATAGTGAGCAGTTCTTC
NA	NA	TRBV6-5	TRBJ2-5	CASSYFAGQETQYF	TGTGCCAGCAGTTACTTCGCCGGCCAAGAGACCCAGTACTTC
NA	NA	TRBV4-1	TRBJ1-1	CASSTRGGWTEAFF	TGCGCCAGCAGCACGAGGGGGGGTTGGACTGAAGCTTTCTTT
NA	NA	TRBV19	TRBJ1-1	CASSIELRTAMNTEAFF	TGTGCCAGTAGTATAGAACTCAGGACAGCAATGAACACTGAAGCTTTCTTT
NA	once	TRBV7-9	TRBJ2-1	CASSLEALREQFF	TGTGCCAGCAGCTTAGAAGCCCTGAGGGAGCAGTTCTTC
TRBD1	NA	TRBV27	TRBJ1-1	CASSLRGGQGLNTEAFF	TGTGCCAGCAGTTTAAGGGGCGGACAGGGTTTGAACACTGAAGCTTTCTTT
TRBD2	once	TRBV27	TRBJ2-2	CASSWTSGWNTGELFF	TGTGCCAGCAGCTGGACTAGCGGGTGGAACACCGGGGAGCTGTTTTTT
NA	NA	TRBV6-1	TRBJ1-5	CAISASFLGSNQPQHF	TGTGCCATCAGTGCCTCTTTTCTCGGTAGCAATCAGCCCCAGCATTTT
NA	NA	TRBV6-4	TRBJ2-1	CASSDSSGSYNEQFF	TGTGCCAGCAGTGACTCTAGCGGCTCCTACAATGAGCAGTTCTTC
TRBD2	once	TRBV11-3	TRBJ2-1	CASSRTATSGANNEQFF	TGTGCCAGCAGCCGGACAGCCACTAGCGGGGCGAACAATGAGCAGTTCTTC
TRBD1	medium-sized	TRBV11-1	TRBJ1-2	CASSYSAGTAYGYTF	TGTGCCAGCAGCTACAGCGCCGGGACAGCTTATGGCTACACCTTC
NA	once	TRBV7-9	TRBJ2-3	CASSPYTDTQYF	TGTGCCAGCAGCCCCTACACAGATACGCAGTATTTT